This TCR beta chain was sequenced during a study of blood T cell repertoires in COVID-19. Study overall: Samples of COVID-19 (acute and convalescent) were obtained from the United States, Italy and Spain. Nucleic acid was either cDNA or gDNA, and it came from T cells, B-cell-depleted T cells, or PBMCs.

In the original analysis: By means of reference gene primer amplification, nucleated cell counts were estimated. This table comes from immunoSEQ multiplex PCR, and its TCRdb copy is limited to in-frame clones, with some not included. That table furnishes V, J and clone size, whereas the DNA furnished D and trimming. The sample holds some 240,000 clones, around 87% seen once. Germline CDR1 is MNHEY and CDR2 is SMNVEV (reference sequence). V lost 2 bases to trimming and J lost 5 bases; unmatched junction nucleotides: 9. CDR3 length: 16 residues. Sequences were obtained from peripheral blood. The V and J genes are TRBV27 and TRBJ2-7; 10 bases align to TRBD2. This receptor was taken from a man in his fifties or sixties who had recovered from COVID-19. The DNA of the CDR3 is TGTGCCAGCAGTTTAAGAAGGGGACTAGCGTTACACGAGCAGTACTTC. It yields the protein CASSLRRGLALHEQYF.